This TCR beta chain is from a study of T-cell memory formation after mild COVID-19. General study findings and limits: Pre-infection memory carried some responding clones, suggesting that cross-reactive memory joined. Confirmation of SARS-CoV-2 specificity was lacking for second-wave clones peaking day 37.

TCRdb recomputed calls from the 5' RACE reads with MiXCR, one row per CDR3 protein. The repertoire holds over 150,000 distinct CDR3 sequences, about 22% seen once, with around 23% in the top ten. Trimming shortened V by 8 bases and J by 2 bases, and 16 bases separated the two germline ends. The germline V gene has CDR1 SEHNR and CDR2 FQNEAQ (reference sequence). The CDR3 consists of 14 residues. A few counts support this clonotype. Its cognate antigen is unknown. The specimen sequenced was PBMCs or a T cell subset sorted from them (not recorded which). The sequence was obtained from an adult woman who had mild COVID-19 (a few samples of this study predate the infection). Cell type and time point are not known. V gene TRBV7-9 combines with J gene TRBJ2-7; D ambiguous. In DNA form, the CDR3 reads TGTGCCAGCTCCGGTTTATACCCCGCCTACGAGCAGTACTTC. Amino acids: CASSGLYPAYEQYF.